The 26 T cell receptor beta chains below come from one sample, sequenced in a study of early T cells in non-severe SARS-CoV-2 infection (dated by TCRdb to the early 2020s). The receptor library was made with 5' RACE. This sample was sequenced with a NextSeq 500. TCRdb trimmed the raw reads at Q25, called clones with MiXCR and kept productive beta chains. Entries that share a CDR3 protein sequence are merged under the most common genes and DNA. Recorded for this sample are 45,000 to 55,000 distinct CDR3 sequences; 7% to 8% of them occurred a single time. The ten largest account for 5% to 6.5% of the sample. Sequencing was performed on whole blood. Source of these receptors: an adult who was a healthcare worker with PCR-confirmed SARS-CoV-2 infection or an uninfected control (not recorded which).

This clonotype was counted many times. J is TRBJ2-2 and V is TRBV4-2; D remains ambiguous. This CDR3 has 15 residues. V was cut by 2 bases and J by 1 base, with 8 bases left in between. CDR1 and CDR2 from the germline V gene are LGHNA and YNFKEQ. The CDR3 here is CASSQLTENTGELFF. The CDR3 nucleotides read TGTGCCAGCAGCCAACTAACAGAGAACACCGGGGAGCTGTTTTTT.

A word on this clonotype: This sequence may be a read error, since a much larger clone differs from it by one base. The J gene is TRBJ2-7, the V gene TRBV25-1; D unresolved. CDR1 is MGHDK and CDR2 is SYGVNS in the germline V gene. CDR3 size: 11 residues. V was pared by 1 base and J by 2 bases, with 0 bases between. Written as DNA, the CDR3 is TGTGCCAGCAGTGAATCCTACGAGCAGTACTTC. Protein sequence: CASSESYEQYF.

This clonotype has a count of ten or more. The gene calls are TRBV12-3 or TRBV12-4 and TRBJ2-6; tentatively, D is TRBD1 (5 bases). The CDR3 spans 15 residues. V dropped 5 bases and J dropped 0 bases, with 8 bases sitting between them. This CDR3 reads CASSLDSSGANVLTF. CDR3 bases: TGTGCCAGCAGTCTAGACAGCTCTGGGGCCAACGTCCTGACTTTC.

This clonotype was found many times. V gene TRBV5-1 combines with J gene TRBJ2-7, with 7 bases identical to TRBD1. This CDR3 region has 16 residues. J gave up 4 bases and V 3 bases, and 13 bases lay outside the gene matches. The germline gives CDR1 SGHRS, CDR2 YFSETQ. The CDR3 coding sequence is TGCGCCAGCAGCTGGAACACAGGGGTGGGATCTTACGAGCAGTACTTC. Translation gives CASSWNTGVGSYEQYF. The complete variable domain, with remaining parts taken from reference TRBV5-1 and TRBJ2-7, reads KAGVTQTPRYLIKTRGQQVTLSCSPISGHRSVSWYQQTPGQGLQFLFEYFSETQRNKGNFPGRFSGRQFSNSRSEMNVSTLELGDSALYLCASSWNTGVGSYEQYFGPGTRLTVT.

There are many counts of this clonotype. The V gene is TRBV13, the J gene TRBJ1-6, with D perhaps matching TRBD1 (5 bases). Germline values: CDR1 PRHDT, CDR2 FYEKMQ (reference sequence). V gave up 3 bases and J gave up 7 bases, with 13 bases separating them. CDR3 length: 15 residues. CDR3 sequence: CASSFTRQRNSPLHF. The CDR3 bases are TGTGCCAGCAGCTTTACAAGACAGAGAAATTCACCCCTCCACTTT.

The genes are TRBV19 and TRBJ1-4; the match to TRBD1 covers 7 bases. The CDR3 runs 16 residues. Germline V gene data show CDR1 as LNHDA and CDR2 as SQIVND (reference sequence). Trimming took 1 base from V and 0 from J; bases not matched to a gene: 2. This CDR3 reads CASSIGDRPTNEKLFF. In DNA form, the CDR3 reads TGTGCCAGTAGTATAGGGGACAGACCAACTAATGAAAAACTGTTTTTT.

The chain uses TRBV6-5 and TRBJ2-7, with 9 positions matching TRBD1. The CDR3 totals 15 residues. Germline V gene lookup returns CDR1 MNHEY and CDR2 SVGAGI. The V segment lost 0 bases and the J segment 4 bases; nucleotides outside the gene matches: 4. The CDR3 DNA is TGTGCCAGCAGTTACTCCGGACAGGGGTGGTACGAGCAGTACTTC. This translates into CASSYSGQGWYEQYF.

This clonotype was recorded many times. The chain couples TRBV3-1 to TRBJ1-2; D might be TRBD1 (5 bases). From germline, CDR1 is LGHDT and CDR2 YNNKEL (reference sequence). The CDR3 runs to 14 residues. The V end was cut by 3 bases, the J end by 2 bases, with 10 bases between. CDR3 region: CASSHQGSNYGYTF. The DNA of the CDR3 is TGTGCCAGCAGCCACCAGGGCTCGAACTATGGCTACACCTTC.

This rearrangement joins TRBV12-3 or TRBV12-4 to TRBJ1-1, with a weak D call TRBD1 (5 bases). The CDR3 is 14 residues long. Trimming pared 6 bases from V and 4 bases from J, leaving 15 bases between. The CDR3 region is CASRLFGGGTEAFF. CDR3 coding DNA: TGTGCCAGCAGATTATTCGGGGGGGGCACTGAAGCTTTCTTT.

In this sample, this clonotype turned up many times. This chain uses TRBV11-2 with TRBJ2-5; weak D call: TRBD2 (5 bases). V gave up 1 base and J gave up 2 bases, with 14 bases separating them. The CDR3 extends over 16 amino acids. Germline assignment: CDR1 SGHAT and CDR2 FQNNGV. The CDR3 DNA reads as TGTGCCAGCAGCTTAGCCCTAGCCCTAACGCAAGAGACCCAGTACTTC. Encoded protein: CASSLALALTQETQYF.

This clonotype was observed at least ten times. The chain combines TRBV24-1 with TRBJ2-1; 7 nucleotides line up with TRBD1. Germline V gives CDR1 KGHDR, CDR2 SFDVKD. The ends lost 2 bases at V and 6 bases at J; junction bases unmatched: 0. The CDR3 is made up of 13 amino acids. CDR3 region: CATSDWTGNEQFF. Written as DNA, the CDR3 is TGTGCCACCAGTGATTGGACAGGCAATGAGCAGTTCTTC.

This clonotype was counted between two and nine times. CDR3 DNA: TGCAGTGCTAGCCCCGGACAGGGGAAGAGAGAGACCCAGTACTTC. It encodes CSASPGQGKRETQYF. This chain joins TRBV20-1 and TRBJ2-5; 9 bases agree with TRBD1. Germline V CDR1 and CDR2: DFQATT, SNEGSKA (reference sequence). V shed 3 bases and J 4 bases; nucleotides not matched to a gene: 9. The CDR3 totals 15 residues.

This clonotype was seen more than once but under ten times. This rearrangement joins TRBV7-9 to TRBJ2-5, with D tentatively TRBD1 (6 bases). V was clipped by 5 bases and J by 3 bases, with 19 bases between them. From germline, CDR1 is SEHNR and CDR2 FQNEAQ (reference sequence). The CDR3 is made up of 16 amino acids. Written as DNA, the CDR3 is TGTGCCAGCAGCGCGCCTACAGGGATTGAGAAAGAGACCCAGTACTTC. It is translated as CASSAPTGIEKETQYF.

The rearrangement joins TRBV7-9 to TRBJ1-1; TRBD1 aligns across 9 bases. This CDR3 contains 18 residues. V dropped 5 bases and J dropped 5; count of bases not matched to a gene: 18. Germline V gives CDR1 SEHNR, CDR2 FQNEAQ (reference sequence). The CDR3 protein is CASSHPPPYTGGKTEAFF. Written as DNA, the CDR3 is TGTGCCAGCAGCCACCCCCCTCCCTATACAGGGGGCAAAACTGAAGCTTTCTTT.

CDR3 bases: TGCGCCAGCAGCCAAGATCTTGGGGCAGCAAGCGAGCAGTACTTC. Protein sequence: CASSQDLGAASEQYF. The rearrangement links TRBV4-1 to TRBJ2-7; perhaps TRBD1 as D (5 bases). V lost 0 bases and J lost 6, with 15 bases in between. CDR1 and CDR2 from the germline V gene are MGHRA and YSYEKL. The CDR3 totals 15 residues.

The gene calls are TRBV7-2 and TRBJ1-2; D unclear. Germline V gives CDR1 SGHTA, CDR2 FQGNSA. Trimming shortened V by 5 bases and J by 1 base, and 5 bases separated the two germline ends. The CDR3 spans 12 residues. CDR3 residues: CASSPSNYGYTF. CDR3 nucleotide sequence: TGTGCCAGCAGCCCCAGTAACTATGGCTACACCTTC.

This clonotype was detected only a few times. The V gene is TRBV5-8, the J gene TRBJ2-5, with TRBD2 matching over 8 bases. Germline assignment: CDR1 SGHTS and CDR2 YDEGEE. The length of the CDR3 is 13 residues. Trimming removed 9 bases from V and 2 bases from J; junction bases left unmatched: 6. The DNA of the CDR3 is TGTGCCAACATGGGACTAGAACAAGAGACCCAGTACTTC. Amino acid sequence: CANMGLEQETQYF. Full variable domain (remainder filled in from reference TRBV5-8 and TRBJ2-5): EAGVTQSPTHLIKTRGQQATLRCSPISGHTSVYWYQQALGLGLQFLLWYDEGEERNRGNFPPRFSGRQFPNYSSELNVNALELEDSALYLCANMGLEQETQYFGPGTRLLVL.

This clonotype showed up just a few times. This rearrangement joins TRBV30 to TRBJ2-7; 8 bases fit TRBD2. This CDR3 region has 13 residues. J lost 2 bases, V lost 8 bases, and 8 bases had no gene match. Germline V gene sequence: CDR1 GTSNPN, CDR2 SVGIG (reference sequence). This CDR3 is CARGGFQPYEQYF. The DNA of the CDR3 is TGTGCCCGGGGGGGCTTCCAACCCTACGAGCAGTACTTC.

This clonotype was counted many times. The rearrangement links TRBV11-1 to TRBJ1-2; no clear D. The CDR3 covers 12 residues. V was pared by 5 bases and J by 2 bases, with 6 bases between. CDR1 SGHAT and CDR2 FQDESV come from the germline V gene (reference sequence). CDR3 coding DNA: TGTGCCAGCAGCCAGCTAAACTATGGCTACACCTTC. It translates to CASSQLNYGYTF.

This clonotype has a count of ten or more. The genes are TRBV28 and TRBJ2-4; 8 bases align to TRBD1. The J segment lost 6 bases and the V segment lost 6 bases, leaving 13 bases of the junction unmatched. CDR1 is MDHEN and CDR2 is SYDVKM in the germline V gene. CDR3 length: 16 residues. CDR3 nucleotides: TGTGCCAGCAGAAACAGACCGCAGGGGGCTGTAAACATTCAGTACTTC. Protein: CASRNRPQGAVNIQYF.

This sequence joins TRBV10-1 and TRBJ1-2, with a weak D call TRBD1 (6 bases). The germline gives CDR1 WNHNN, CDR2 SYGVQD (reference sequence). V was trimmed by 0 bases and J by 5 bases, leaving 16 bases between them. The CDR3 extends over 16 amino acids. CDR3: CASSESGAPTRYGYTF. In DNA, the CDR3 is TGCGCCAGCAGTGAGTCGGGGGCGCCGACTCGATATGGCTACACCTTC.

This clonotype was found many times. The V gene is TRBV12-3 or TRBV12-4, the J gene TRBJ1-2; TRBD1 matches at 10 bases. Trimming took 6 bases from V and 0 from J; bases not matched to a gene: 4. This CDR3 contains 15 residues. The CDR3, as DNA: TGTGCCAGCAGCAGACAGGGGGCACCTAACTATGGCTACACCTTC. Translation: CASSRQGAPNYGYTF.

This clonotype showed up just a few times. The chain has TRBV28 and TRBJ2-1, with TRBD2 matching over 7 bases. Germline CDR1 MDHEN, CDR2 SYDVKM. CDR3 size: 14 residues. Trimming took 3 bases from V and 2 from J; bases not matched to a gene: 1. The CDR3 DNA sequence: TGTGCCAGCAGTTTGGGGGGGGCCTACAATGAGCAGTTCTTC. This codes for CASSLGGAYNEQFF.

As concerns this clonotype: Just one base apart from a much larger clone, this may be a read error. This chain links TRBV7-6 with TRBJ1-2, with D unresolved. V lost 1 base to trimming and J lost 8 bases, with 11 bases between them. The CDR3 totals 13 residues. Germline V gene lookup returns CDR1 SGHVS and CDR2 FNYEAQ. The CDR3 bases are TGTGCCAGCAGCTTAGAGTCCGCAGAGGGCTACACCTTC. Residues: CASSLESAEGYTF.

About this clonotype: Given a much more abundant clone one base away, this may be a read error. The CDR3 loop reads CVSSFGQYYEQYF. The CDR3 nucleotides read TGTGTCAGCAGTTTCGGACAGTACTACGAGCAGTACTTC. The chain recombines TRBV28 with TRBJ2-7; the D gene is possibly TRBD1 (6 bases). Germline CDR1 MDHEN, CDR2 SYDVKM. This CDR3 has 13 residues.

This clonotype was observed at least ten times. The CDR3 nucleotides read TGTGCCAGCAGCTTACGGGACCTTTCGACTGAAGCTTTCTTT. It yields the protein CASSLRDLSTEAFF. V and J are TRBV7-9 and TRBJ1-1; D possibly corresponds to TRBD1 (5 bases). V was pared by 2 bases and J by 5 bases, with 12 bases between. CDR1 SEHNR and CDR2 FQNEAQ come from the germline V gene (reference sequence). The CDR3 has 14 amino acids.